The 21 T cell receptor beta chains below were found in one sample sequenced in a study of T-cell reconstitution after alpha-beta-depleted transplantation in children. Molecular barcoding with unique molecular identifiers was used for the TCRbeta library. TCRdb reprocessed the PCR reads with MiXCR, giving one entry per CDR3 protein. Of a few hundred thousand distinct CDR3 sequences in the sample, roughly a tenth are singletons; the top ten hold less than 8%. This specimen was PBMCs from the stem cell graft donor, taken from the stem cell graft. These receptors were taken from a human donor who donated a stem cell graft to a child with acute lymphoblastic leukemia.

This clonotype was seen a few times. The rearrangement joins TRBV12-3 or TRBV12-4 to TRBJ1-4; 7 nucleotides line up with TRBD1. J lost 0 bases, V lost 5 bases, and 12 bases had no gene match. This CDR3 is 18 amino acids long. The CDR3 DNA sequence: TGTGCCAGCAGTAAGGACAGGCTCCGGGGGACAACTAATGAAAAACTGTTTTTT. Encoded protein: CASSKDRLRGTTNEKLFF.

This clonotype was counted between two and nine times. The rearrangement uses TRBV4-3 and TRBJ2-3, with D possibly being TRBD2 (6 bases). The germline CDR1 and CDR2 sequences are LGHNA and YSLEER. V lost 6 bases and J lost 2, with 18 bases in between. This CDR3 contains 16 residues. CDR3 loop: CASSPGTLIFTDTQYF. The CDR3 coding sequence is TGCGCCAGCAGTCCGGGGACTCTCATTTTCACAGATACGCAGTATTTT.

There are a few counts of this clonotype. V gene TRBV5-6 combines with J gene TRBJ2-1; no reliable D call. V lost 4 bases and J lost 16, with 18 bases in between. This CDR3 has 12 amino acids. Germline CDR1 and CDR2: SGHDT and YYEEEE. The CDR3 region is CASSPQVGIPFF. The CDR3 DNA follows: TGTGCCAGCAGCCCCCAAGTGGGGATTCCATTCTTC. The variable domain in full, with the rest retrieved from reference TRBV5-6 and TRBJ2-1, is DAGVTQSPTHLIKTRGQQVTLRCSPKSGHDTVSWYQQALGQGPQFIFQYYEEEERQRGNFPDRFSGHQFPNYSSELNVNALLLGDSALYLCASSPQVGIPFFGPGTRLTVL.

V is TRBV13 and J is TRBJ2-1; possible D gene TRBD2, 7 bases. The ends were cut back, 5 bases at V and 12 bases at J, with 26 bases in the middle. Germline V CDR1 and CDR2: PRHDT, FYEKMQ (reference sequence). CDR3 length: 16 amino acids. In DNA, the CDR3 is TGTGCCAGCAGCCCGGGGAGGGGGGGGCCTAAACGGTGGCAGTTCTTC. Translation gives CASSPGRGGPKRWQFF. Together with reference TRBV13 and TRBJ2-1, the CDR3 gives the full variable domain: AAGVIQSPRHLIKEKRETATLKCYPIPRHDTVYWYQQGPGQDPQFLISFYEKMQSDKGSIPDRFSAQQFSDYHSELNMSSLELGDSALYFCASSPGRGGPKRWQFFGPGTRLTVL.

This clonotype was found many times. The V and J genes are TRBV3-1 and TRBJ1-1, with 9 bases matching TRBD1. The CDR3 is made up of 15 amino acids. After removal of 3 bases from V and 5 bases from J, the junction contained 7 bases not matched to a gene. Germline V CDR1 and CDR2: LGHDT, YNNKEL (reference sequence). The CDR3 reads CASSQGGQGRTEAFF. Here the CDR3 DNA reads TGTGCCAGCAGCCAGGGGGGACAGGGTCGAACTGAAGCTTTCTTT. The whole variable domain, remainder taken from reference TRBV3-1 and TRBJ1-1, is DTAVSQTPKYLVTQMGNDKSIKCEQNLGHDTMYWYKQDSKKFLKIMFSYNNKELIINETVPNRFSPKSPDKAHLNLHINSLELGDSAVYFCASSQGGQGRTEAFFGQGTRLTVV.

This chain links TRBV7-2 with TRBJ2-5, with 9 bases identical to TRBD2. CDR1 is SGHTA and CDR2 is FQGNSA in the germline V gene. Trimming removed 11 bases from V and 1 base from J; junction bases left unmatched: 11. The CDR3 length is 15 residues. The CDR3 reads CASRGAGGLQETQYF. CDR3 nucleotide sequence: TGTGCCTCAAGGGGAGCGGGGGGACTCCAAGAGACCCAGTACTTC.

This clonotype has more than one count but fewer than ten. The genes are TRBV7-9 and TRBJ2-6; no reliable D call. With 2 bases removed from V and 8 bases from J, the gap between germline ends came to 1 base. Germline V gene data show CDR1 as SEHNR and CDR2 as FQNEAQ (reference sequence). This CDR3 is built from 11 residues. CDR3 protein: CASSLSNVLTF. Written as DNA, the CDR3 is TGTGCCAGCAGCTTATCCAACGTCCTGACTTTC.

This clonotype was observed a single time. The chain uses TRBV4-2 and TRBJ2-6; 7 bases align to TRBD2. The CDR3 sequence is 17 residues long. The ends lost 4 bases at V and 3 bases at J; junction bases unmatched: 9. Germline CDR1 is LGHNA and CDR2 is YNFKEQ. The CDR3 sequence: CASSRPPGEGGANVLTF. CDR3 coding DNA: TGTGCCAGCAGCCGCCCCCCCGGGGAGGGTGGGGCCAACGTCCTGACTTTC.

This clonotype showed up many times. J is TRBJ1-2 and V is TRBV7-2, with D unresolved. Trimming pared 1 base from V and 8 bases from J, leaving 17 bases between. In germline, CDR1 is SGHTA, CDR2 FQGNSA. The CDR3 has 15 residues. The CDR3: CASSLGGSVMAGYTF. The DNA of the CDR3 is TGTGCCAGCAGCTTAGGGGGTTCAGTAATGGCGGGCTACACCTTC.

This clonotype was observed a few times. V usage is TRBV12-3 or TRBV12-4 and J usage is TRBJ1-1; TRBD1 agrees at 8 bases. The CDR3 has 15 amino acids. V shed 6 bases and J 1 base; nucleotides not matched to a gene: 7. CDR3 sequence: CASSPLDRGNTEAFF. The CDR3 DNA reads TGTGCCAGCAGCCCATTAGACAGGGGGAACACTGAAGCTTTCTTT.

V is TRBV20-1 and J is TRBJ2-5; D perhaps matches TRBD2 (7 bases). CDR3 size: 17 residues. Germline V gene lookup returns CDR1 DFQATT and CDR2 SNEGSKA (reference sequence). Trimming pared 0 bases from V and 6 bases from J, leaving 23 bases between. CDR3 nucleotide sequence: TGCAGTGCTAGAGATCGCCACGGTTGGGGGGGCATGAAGACCCAGTACTTC. Residues: CSARDRHGWGGMKTQYF.

The chain couples TRBV20-1 to TRBJ2-6; D is ambiguous. There are 12 residues in the CDR3. From germline, CDR1 is DFQATT and CDR2 SNEGSKA (reference sequence). In DNA form, the CDR3 reads TGCAGGGCTGCCTTGGGGGCCAACGTCCTGACTTTC. It encodes CRAALGANVLTF.

The chain uses TRBV2 and TRBJ2-1, with 7 bases matching TRBD1. Trimming removed 6 bases from V and 2 bases from J; junction bases left unmatched: 7. CDR1 SNHLY and CDR2 FYNNEI come from the germline V gene. The CDR3 sequence is 15 residues long. The CDR3 spells CASRKGQSPYNEQFF. For the CDR3, the DNA is TGTGCCAGCAGGAAGGGACAGAGCCCCTACAATGAGCAGTTCTTC.

J is TRBJ2-5 and V is TRBV7-8, with D possibly matching TRBD1 (6 bases). Per germline, CDR1 SGHVS and CDR2 FQNEAQ. Between the trimmed V and J ends, which lost 5 bases and 2 bases, there was a span of 15 bases. This CDR3 contains 15 residues. This chain's CDR3 is CASSQRTALQETQYF. In nucleotides, the CDR3 is TGTGCCAGCAGCCAACGGACAGCATTACAAGAGACCCAGTACTTC. Based on the CDR3 plus reference TRBV7-8 and TRBJ2-5, the full variable domain is GAGVSQSPRYKVAKRGQDVALRCDPISGHVSLFWYQQALGQGPEFLTYFQNEAQLDKSGLPSDRFFAERPEGSVSTLKIQRTQQEDSAVYLCASSQRTALQETQYFGPGTRLLVL.

This clonotype has more than one count but fewer than ten. The V gene is TRBV27, the J gene TRBJ2-3; a weak D match, TRBD1 (6 bases). Trimming removed 2 bases at V and 0 bases at J, with 12 bases between. The CDR3 extends over 16 amino acids. Germline CDR1 MNHEY, CDR2 SMNVEV (reference sequence). CDR3 region: CASSLHPGESTDTQYF. For the CDR3, the DNA is TGTGCCAGCAGTTTACACCCAGGGGAGAGCACAGATACGCAGTATTTT.

Only a few counts were recorded for this clonotype. In nucleotides, the CDR3 is TGTGCCAGCAGCCCCCAAATTATGGGCACCGGGGAGCTGTTTTTT. It translates to CASSPQIMGTGELFF. The V call is TRBV7-7, the J call TRBJ2-2; D gene uncertain. The V gene's germline CDR1 is SSHAT and CDR2 FNYEAQ (reference sequence). The CDR3 length is 15 residues. Trimming cost V 5 bases and J 4 bases, with 14 bases left between them.

This clonotype was seen repeatedly, ten times or more. The CDR3 spells CASSPGPSNYGYTF. The CDR3 nucleotides are TGTGCCAGCAGTCCAGGGCCAAGCAACTATGGCTACACCTTC. The chain uses TRBV6-4 and TRBJ1-2; perhaps TRBD1 as D (5 bases). Germline CDR1 reads MRHNA; CDR2 reads SNTAGT. The CDR3 covers 14 residues. The ends were cut back, 5 bases at V and 2 bases at J, with 12 bases in the middle.

This clonotype was seen a few times. The V gene is TRBV15, the J gene TRBJ2-1; 10 bases fit TRBD1. The CDR3 extends over 14 amino acids. CDR1 is LNHNV, CDR2 YYDKDF, per germline (reference sequence). The J segment lost 8 bases and the V segment lost 0 bases, leaving 1 base of the junction unmatched. This chain's CDR3 is CATSRDGTGDEQFF. CDR3 nucleotide sequence: TGTGCCACCAGCAGAGATGGGACAGGGGATGAGCAGTTCTTC.

This clonotype has just a few counts. The chain carries TRBV5-1 and TRBJ2-6; D may match TRBD1 or TRBD2 (5 bases each). CDR1 is SGHRS and CDR2 is YFSETQ in the germline V gene. The CDR3 spans 16 residues. V lost 4 bases and J lost 0, with 11 bases in between. The DNA of the CDR3 is TGCGCCAGCAGCGGGGGACCGTCCTCTGGGGCCAACGTCCTGACTTTC. As protein: CASSGGPSSGANVLTF.

This clonotype was observed a handful of times. This chain connects TRBV29-1 to TRBJ1-2; 7 nucleotides line up with TRBD1. The CDR3 covers 12 residues. CDR1 and CDR2 from the germline V gene are SQVTM and ANQGSEA. The J segment lost 3 bases and the V segment lost 6 bases, leaving 4 bases of the junction unmatched. CDR3 loop: CSVTGDHYGYTF. The DNA for the CDR3 is TGCAGCGTCACAGGGGATCACTATGGCTACACCTTC.

This CDR3 is CASFGQGMYNEQFF. The CDR3 DNA sequence: TGTGCCAGCTTCGGACAGGGGATGTACAATGAGCAGTTCTTC. The gene calls are TRBV7-8 and TRBJ2-1, with TRBD1 matching 9 bases. Trimming removed 8 bases from V and 4 bases from J; junction bases left unmatched: 6. Germline V gene data show CDR1 as SGHVS and CDR2 as FQNEAQ. This CDR3 has 14 residues.